This T cell receptor (beta chain) emerged from a study of control samples from healthy donors and cancer patients. The V end lost 5 bases, the J end lost 0 bases, and 5 bases lay between the germline ends. The CDR3 runs 13 residues. Looked up from germline, CDR1 is KGHSH and CDR2 is LQKENI. TCRdb's table, derived via immunoSEQ multiplex PCR, lists solely in-frame clones and lacks some. The sample carries about 410,000 clones, 80% to 95% recorded once. Input material: PBMCs. This clonotype was sampled from a man aged 40-49 years with head and neck cancer. The chain joins TRBV18 to TRBJ1-3; D not resolved. CDR3 coding DNA: TGTGCCAGCTCAACCGACTCTGGAAACACCATATATTTT. It translates to CASSTDSGNTIYF.